Included here is one TCR beta chain sequence, with context. Trimming stripped 5 bases from V and 6 bases from J, with 13 bases between. CDR1 is SGHNT and CDR2 is YENEEA in the germline V gene. There are 14 residues in the CDR3. This sample was included in a study of cytomegalovirus exposure and HLA in healthy donors. Produced via immunoSEQ multiplex PCR; TCRdb's table is partial and in-frame only. The data show more than 80,000 clones, with about nine tenths seen just once and about 1.8% held by the top ten. The source is a woman aged 18 to 35 in good health and CMV-seropositive. The rearrangement joins TRBV11-3 to TRBJ2-2; D might be TRBD1 (6 bases). Input material: PBMCs. Here the CDR3 reads CASSITGLSGELFF. As DNA, the CDR3 is TGTGCCAGCAGCATCACAGGGTTATCCGGGGAGCTGTTTTTT.